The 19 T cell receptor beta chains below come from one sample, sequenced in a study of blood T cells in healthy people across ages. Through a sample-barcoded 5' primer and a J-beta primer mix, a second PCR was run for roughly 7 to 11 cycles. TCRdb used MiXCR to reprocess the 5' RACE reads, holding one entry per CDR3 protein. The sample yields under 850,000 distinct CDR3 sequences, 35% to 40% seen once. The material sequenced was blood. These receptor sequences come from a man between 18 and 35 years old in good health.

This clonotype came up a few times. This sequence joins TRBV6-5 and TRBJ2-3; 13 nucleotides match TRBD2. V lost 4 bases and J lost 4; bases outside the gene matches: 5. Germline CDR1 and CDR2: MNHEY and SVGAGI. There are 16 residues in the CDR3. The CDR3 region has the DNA TGTGCCAGCAGTTCAATACTAGCGGGGGGGTCAGATACGCAGTATTTT. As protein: CASSSILAGGSDTQYF.

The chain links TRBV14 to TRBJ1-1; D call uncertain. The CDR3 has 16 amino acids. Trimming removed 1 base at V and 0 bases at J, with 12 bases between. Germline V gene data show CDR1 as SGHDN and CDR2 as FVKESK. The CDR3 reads CASSQGTSIMNTEAFF. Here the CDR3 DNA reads TGTGCCAGCAGCCAAGGGACCAGCATCATGAACACTGAAGCTTTCTTT.

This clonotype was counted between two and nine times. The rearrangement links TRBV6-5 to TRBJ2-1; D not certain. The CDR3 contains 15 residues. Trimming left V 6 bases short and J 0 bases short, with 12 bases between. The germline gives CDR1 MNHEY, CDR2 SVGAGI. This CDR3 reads CASSDVGFSYNEQFF. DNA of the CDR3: TGTGCCAGCAGCGACGTGGGATTCTCCTACAATGAGCAGTTCTTC.

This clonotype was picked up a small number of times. The CDR3 is CASSYSSGGNYGYTF. In DNA, the CDR3 is TGTGCCAGCAGTTACTCCTCCGGGGGCAACTATGGCTACACCTTC. J is TRBJ1-2 and V is TRBV6-6; D might be TRBD1 (6 bases). The CDR3 has 15 amino acids. V was pared by 0 bases and J by 2 bases, with 10 bases between. Per the germline V gene, CDR1 is MNHNY and CDR2 is SVGAGI (reference sequence).

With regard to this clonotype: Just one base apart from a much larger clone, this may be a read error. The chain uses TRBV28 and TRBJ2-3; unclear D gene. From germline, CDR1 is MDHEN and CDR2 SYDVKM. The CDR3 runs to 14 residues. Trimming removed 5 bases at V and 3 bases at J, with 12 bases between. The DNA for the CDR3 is TGTGCCAGCAGTGCGGTGGCCCAGACAGATACGCAGTATTTT. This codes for CASSAVAQTDTQYF. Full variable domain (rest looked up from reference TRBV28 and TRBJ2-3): DVKVTQSSRYLVKRTGEKVFLECVQDMDHENMFWYRQDPGLGLRLIYFSYDVKMKEKGDIPEGYSVSREKKERFSLILESASTNQTSMYLCASSAVAQTDTQYFGPGTRLTVL.

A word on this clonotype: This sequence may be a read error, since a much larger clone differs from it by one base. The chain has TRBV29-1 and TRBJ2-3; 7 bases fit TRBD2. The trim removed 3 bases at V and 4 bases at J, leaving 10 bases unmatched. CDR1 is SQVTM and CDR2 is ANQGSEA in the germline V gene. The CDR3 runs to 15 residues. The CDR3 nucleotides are TGCAGCGTTGAGGGGGGGGGTTTGGGCGCAGATACGCAGTATTTT. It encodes CSVEGGGLGADTQYF.

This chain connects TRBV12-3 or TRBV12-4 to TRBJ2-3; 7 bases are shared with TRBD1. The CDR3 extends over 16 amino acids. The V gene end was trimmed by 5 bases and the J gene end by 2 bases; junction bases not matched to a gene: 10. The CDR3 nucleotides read TGTGCCAGCAGTCCCCGACAGGGCTGGGTCACAGATACGCAGTATTTT. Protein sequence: CASSPRQGWVTDTQYF.

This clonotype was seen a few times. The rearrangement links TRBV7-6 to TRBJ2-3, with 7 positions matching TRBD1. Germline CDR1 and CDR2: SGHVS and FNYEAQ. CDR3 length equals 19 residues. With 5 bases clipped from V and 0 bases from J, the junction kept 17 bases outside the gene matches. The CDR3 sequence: CASSRRNSNRGPSTDTQYF. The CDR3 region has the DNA TGTGCCAGCAGCCGACGAAATTCCAACAGGGGTCCGAGCACAGATACGCAGTATTTT. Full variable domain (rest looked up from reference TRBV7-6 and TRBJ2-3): GAGVSQSPRYKVTKRGQDVALRCDPISGHVSLYWYRQALGQGPEFLTYFNYEAQQDKSGLPNDRFSAERPEGSISTLTIQRTEQRDSAMYRCASSRRNSNRGPSTDTQYFGPGTRLTVL.

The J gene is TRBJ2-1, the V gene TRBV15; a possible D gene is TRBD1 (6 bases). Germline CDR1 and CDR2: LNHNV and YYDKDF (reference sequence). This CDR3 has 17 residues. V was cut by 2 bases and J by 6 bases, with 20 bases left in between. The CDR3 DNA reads TGTGCCACCAGCAGAAATACCGGGACAATTAAGCTCAATGAGCAGTTCTTC. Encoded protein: CATSRNTGTIKLNEQFF. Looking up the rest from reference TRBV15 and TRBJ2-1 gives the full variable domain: DAMVIQNPRYQVTQFGKPVTLSCSQTLNHNVMYWYQQKSSQAPKLLFHYYDKDFNNEADTPDNFQSRRPNTSFCFLDIRSPGLGDTAMYLCATSRNTGTIKLNEQFFGPGTRLTVL.

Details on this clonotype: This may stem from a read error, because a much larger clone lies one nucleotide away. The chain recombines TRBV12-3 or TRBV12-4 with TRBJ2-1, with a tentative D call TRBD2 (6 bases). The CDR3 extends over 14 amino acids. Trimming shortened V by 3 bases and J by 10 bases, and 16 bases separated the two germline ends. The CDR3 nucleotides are TGTGCCAGCAGTTTTGAGGGGAGGTCCTACGAGCAGTTCTTC. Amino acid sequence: CASSFEGRSYEQFF.

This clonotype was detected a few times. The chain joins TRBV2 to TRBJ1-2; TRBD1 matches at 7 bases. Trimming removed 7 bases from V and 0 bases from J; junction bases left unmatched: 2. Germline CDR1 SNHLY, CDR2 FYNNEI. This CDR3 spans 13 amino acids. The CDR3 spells CASKQGPNYGYTF. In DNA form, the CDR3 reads TGTGCCAGCAAACAGGGGCCTAACTATGGCTACACCTTC.

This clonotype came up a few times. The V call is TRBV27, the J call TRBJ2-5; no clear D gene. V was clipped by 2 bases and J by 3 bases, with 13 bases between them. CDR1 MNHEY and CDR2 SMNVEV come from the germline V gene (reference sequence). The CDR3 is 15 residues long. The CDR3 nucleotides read TGTGCCAGCAGTTTAAATCCTCGACCAAAAGAGACCCAGTACTTC. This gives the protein CASSLNPRPKETQYF.

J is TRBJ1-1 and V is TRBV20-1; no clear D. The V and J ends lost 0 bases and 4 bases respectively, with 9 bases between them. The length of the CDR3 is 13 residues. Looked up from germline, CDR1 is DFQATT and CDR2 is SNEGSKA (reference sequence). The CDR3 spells CSARDQAGTEAFF. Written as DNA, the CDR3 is TGCAGTGCTAGAGATCAAGCGGGCACTGAAGCTTTCTTT.

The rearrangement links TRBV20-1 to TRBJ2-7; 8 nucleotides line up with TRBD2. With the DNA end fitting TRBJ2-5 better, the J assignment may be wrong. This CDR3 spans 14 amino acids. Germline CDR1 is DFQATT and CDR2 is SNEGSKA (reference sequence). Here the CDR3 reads CSARESGSSETQYF. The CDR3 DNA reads TGCAGTGCTAGAGAAAGCGGGAGTAGTGAGACCCAGTACTTC.

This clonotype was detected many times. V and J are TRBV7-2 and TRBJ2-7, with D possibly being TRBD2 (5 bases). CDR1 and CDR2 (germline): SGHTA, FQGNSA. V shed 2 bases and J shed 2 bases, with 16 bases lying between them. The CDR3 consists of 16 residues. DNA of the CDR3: TGTGCCAGCAGCTTACGGGGTGGCACCGAAGCCTACGAGCAGTACTTC. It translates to CASSLRGGTEAYEQYF. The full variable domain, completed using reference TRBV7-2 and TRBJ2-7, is GAGVSQSPSNKVTEKGKDVELRCDPISGHTALYWYRQSLGQGLEFLIYFQGNSAPDKSGLPSDRFSAERTGGSVSTLTIQRTQQEDSAVYLCASSLRGGTEAYEQYFGPGTRLTVT.

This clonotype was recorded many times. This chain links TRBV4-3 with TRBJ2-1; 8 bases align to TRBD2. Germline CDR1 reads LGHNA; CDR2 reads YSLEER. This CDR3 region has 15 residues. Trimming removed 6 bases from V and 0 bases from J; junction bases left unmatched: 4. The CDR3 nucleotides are TGCGCCAGCAGTCTACTAGCGGCCTCCTACAATGAGCAGTTCTTC. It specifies CASSLLAASYNEQFF.

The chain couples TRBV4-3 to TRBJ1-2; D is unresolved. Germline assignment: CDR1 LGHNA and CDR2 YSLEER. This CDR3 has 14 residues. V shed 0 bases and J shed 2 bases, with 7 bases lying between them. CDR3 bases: TGCGCCAGCAGCCAAGATATAGGGAACTATGGCTACACCTTC. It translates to CASSQDIGNYGYTF.

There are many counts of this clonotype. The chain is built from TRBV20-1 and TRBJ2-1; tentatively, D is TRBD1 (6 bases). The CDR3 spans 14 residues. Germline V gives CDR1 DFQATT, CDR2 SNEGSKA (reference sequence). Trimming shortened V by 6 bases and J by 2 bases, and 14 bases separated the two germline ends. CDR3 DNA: TGCAGTGCCCAACAGGGAAGCCCCTACAATGAGCAGTTCTTC. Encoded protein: CSAQQGSPYNEQFF.

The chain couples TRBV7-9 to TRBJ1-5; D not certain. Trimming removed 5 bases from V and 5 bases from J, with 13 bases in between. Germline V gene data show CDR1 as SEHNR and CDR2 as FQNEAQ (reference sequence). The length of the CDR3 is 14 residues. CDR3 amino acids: CASSPERPDQPQHF. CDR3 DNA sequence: TGTGCCAGCAGCCCTGAACGTCCGGATCAGCCCCAGCATTTT.